A single sample is the source of the 8 T cell receptor beta chains below, sequenced in a study of blood T cells in healthy people across ages. For the second PCR, which ran for 7 to 11 cycles, a sample-barcoded 5' primer and a J-beta primer mix were used. Using its own MiXCR run on the 5' RACE reads, TCRdb lists one record per CDR3 protein. The sample carries more than 1,400,000 distinct CDR3 sequences, 40% to 50% recorded once. The source material was blood. These receptors came from a woman younger than 30 in good health.

The chain's CDR3 is CASSLTWGQGVKNEQFF. DNA for the CDR3: TGTGCCAGCAGCTTAACATGGGGACAGGGGGTTAAGAATGAGCAGTTCTTC. The chain recombines TRBV7-3 with TRBJ2-1; 11 bases match TRBD1. V gave up 0 bases and J gave up 7 bases; unmatched junction bases: 8. Germline V gives CDR1 SGHTA, CDR2 FQGTGA. The CDR3 is 17 amino acids. The whole variable domain, remainder taken from reference TRBV7-3 and TRBJ2-1, is GAGVSQTPSNKVTEKGKYVELRCDPISGHTALYWYRQSLGQGPEFLIYFQGTGAADDSGLPNDRFFAVRPEGSVSTLKIQRTERGDSAVYLCASSLTWGQGVKNEQFFGPGTRLTVL.

This chain uses TRBV27 with TRBJ2-5; 7 bases line up with TRBD1. The junction had 22 bases not matched to a gene; V was cut back by 4 bases and J by 11 bases. Germline V gene lookup returns CDR1 MNHEY and CDR2 SMNVEV (reference sequence). This CDR3 comprises 17 residues. CDR3 DNA: TGTGCCAGCAGTTCACTCGAGGGGGCGCGAACGGGCAATGAGCAGTACTTC. Translated: CASSSLEGARTGNEQYF.

The rearrangement links TRBV20-1 to TRBJ2-4, with a possible D match to TRBD2 (7 bases). The last part of the DNA fits TRBJ2-7 better; the J call may be wrong. Germline V lookup: CDR1 DFQATT, CDR2 SNEGSKA (reference sequence). The CDR3 totals 16 residues. CDR3 sequence (DNA): TGCAGTGCTAGGGGTTCGCGGGGGCTTAATACTGACGAGCAGTACTTC. Protein sequence: CSARGSRGLNTDEQYF.

This clonotype was recorded a few times. V usage is TRBV6-6 and J usage is TRBJ2-1, with 11 bases that match TRBD2. Germline V lookup: CDR1 MNHNY, CDR2 SVGAGI (reference sequence). The CDR3 consists of 14 residues. The ends lost 5 bases at V and 9 bases at J; junction bases unmatched: 6. CDR3: CASSMGLAAGEQFF. Here the CDR3 DNA reads TGTGCCAGCAGTATGGGACTAGCGGCGGGTGAGCAGTTCTTC.

The chain recombines TRBV6-5 with TRBJ2-1; 10 bases are a match to TRBD1. This CDR3 spans 15 amino acids. The V gene's germline CDR1 is MNHEY and CDR2 SVGAGI. After removal of 6 bases from V and 6 bases from J, the junction contained 8 bases not matched to a gene. This CDR3 is CASSTTGGSGNEQFF. Written as DNA, the CDR3 is TGTGCCAGCAGCACGACAGGGGGCTCGGGCAATGAGCAGTTCTTC.

V gene TRBV20-1 combines with J gene TRBJ2-2; D gene ambiguous. The germline V and J ends were trimmed by 3 bases and 4 bases, with 3 bases remaining between them. Germline assignment: CDR1 DFQATT and CDR2 SNEGSKA (reference sequence). The CDR3 totals 11 residues. The CDR3 here is CSARGTGELFF. The CDR3 DNA reads TGCAGTGCTAGGGGCACCGGGGAGCTGTTTTTT.

The V call is TRBV28, the J call TRBJ2-4, with D perhaps matching TRBD1 (7 bases). The DNA end lines up better with TRBJ2-7; the J call may be wrong. Germline values: CDR1 MDHEN, CDR2 SYDVKM. The CDR3 contains 16 residues. CDR3: CASSSRGAGGNHEQYF. Here the CDR3 DNA reads TGTGCCAGCAGTTCTAGGGGGGCAGGGGGGAATCACGAGCAGTACTTC.

The rearrangement links TRBV20-1 to TRBJ2-1; D unclear. The germline V gene encodes CDR1 DFQATT and CDR2 SNEGSKA (reference sequence). This CDR3 has 13 amino acids. The V gene lost 3 bases and the J gene lost 6 bases, with 12 bases spanning the gap. The CDR3, as DNA: TGCAGTGCTAGTTTGACCCGGGCCAATGAGCAGTTCTTC. The encoded protein is CSASLTRANEQFF.